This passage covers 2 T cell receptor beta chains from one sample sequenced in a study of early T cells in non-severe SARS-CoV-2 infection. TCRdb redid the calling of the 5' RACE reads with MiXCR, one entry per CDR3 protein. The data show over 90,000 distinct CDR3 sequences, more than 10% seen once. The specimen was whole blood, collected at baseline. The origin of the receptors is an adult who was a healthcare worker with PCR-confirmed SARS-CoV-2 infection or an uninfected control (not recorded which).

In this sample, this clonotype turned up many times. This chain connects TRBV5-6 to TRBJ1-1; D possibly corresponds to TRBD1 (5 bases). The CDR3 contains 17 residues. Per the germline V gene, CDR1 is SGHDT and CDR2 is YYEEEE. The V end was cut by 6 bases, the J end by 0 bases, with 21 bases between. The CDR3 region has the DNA TGTGCCAGCACCCCAGAACCCGACAGAGAAGTGAACACTGAAGCTTTCTTT. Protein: CASTPEPDREVNTEAFF.

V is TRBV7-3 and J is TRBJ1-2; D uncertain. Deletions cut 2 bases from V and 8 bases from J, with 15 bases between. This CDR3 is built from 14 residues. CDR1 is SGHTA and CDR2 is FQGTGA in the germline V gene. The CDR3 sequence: CASSLSSETGGYTF. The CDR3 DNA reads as TGTGCCAGCAGCTTATCGAGCGAAACGGGAGGCTACACCTTC. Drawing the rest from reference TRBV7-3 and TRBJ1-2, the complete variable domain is GAGVSQTPSNKVTEKGKYVELRCDPISGHTALYWYRQSLGQGPEFLIYFQGTGAADDSGLPNDRFFAVRPEGSVSTLKIQRTERGDSAVYLCASSLSSETGGYTFGSGTRLTVV.